Below are 26 T cell receptor beta chains sequenced from a single sample in a study of cytomegalovirus exposure and HLA in healthy donors. The PCR contained 60 Vbeta and 13 Jbeta primers. Some clones are missing from TCRdb's copy, which holds only in-frame ones; the method was immunoSEQ multiplex PCR. Here the sample spans around 150,000 clones, approximately 80% being singletons. The source material was PBMCs. These TCRs come from a man aged 50 to 59 in good health and CMV-seronegative.

This clone has more than one count but fewer than ten. V and J are TRBV2 and TRBJ1-6; D perhaps matches TRBD1 (5 bases). The CDR3 length is 15 residues. V lost 2 bases and J 7 bases, leaving 12 bases between the germline ends. From germline, CDR1 is SNHLY and CDR2 FYNNEI. CDR3 sequence: CASSESGLLNSPLHF. The DNA for the CDR3 is TGTGCCAGCAGTGAATCGGGACTCCTAAATTCACCCCTCCACTTT.

Here the CDR3 reads CASSELDSIYEQYF. The CDR3 nucleotides read TGTGCCAGCAGCGAGCTGGATAGCATATACGAGCAGTACTTC. The rearrangement links TRBV11-3 to TRBJ2-7; no reliable D call. In germline, CDR1 is SGHNT, CDR2 YENEEA. This CDR3 has 14 residues. With 5 bases removed from V and 4 bases from J, the gap between germline ends came to 15 bases.

The chain is built from TRBV6-1 and TRBJ2-7; 10 positions match TRBD2. The V gene's germline CDR1 is MNHNS and CDR2 SASEGT. V shed 4 bases and J 1 base; nucleotides not matched to a gene: 7. This CDR3 spans 16 amino acids. In DNA, the CDR3 is TGTGCCAGCAGTGTACGACTAGCGGGTGTATCCTACGAGCAGTACTTC. Residues: CASSVRLAGVSYEQYF.

This chain connects TRBV7-9 to TRBJ1-1; TRBD1 is a possible D gene (6 bases). CDR3 length: 15 residues. The V end lost 0 bases, the J end lost 0 bases, and 8 bases lay between the germline ends. Germline-derived CDR1 and CDR2 are SEHNR and FQNEAQ (reference sequence). The CDR3 DNA sequence: TGTGCCAGCAGCTTAGCGAGGACAGTGAACACTGAAGCTTTCTTT. Amino acid sequence: CASSLARTVNTEAFF.

The J gene is TRBJ2-1, the V gene TRBV27; 8 nucleotides agree with TRBD1. V shed 3 bases and J 4 bases; nucleotides not matched to a gene: 8. The germline V gene encodes CDR1 MNHEY and CDR2 SMNVEV (reference sequence). The CDR3 totals 16 residues. As DNA, the CDR3 is TGTGCCAGCAGTTTTCGGACAGGGAATCAATACAATGAGCAGTTCTTC. Its translation is CASSFRTGNQYNEQFF.

In its sample, this clone was seen once. The rearrangement links TRBV15 to TRBJ1-1, with 9 positions matching TRBD1. Germline loops: CDR1 LNHNV, CDR2 YYDKDF (reference sequence). The CDR3 spans 18 residues. V lost 2 bases and J lost 0; bases outside the gene matches: 10. The chain's CDR3 is CATSRKVGTGFMNTEAFF. Here the CDR3 DNA reads TGTGCCACCAGCAGAAAAGTCGGGACAGGGTTTATGAACACTGAAGCTTTCTTT.

The rearrangement uses TRBV28 and TRBJ1-2, with unresolved D. Germline V gives CDR1 MDHEN, CDR2 SYDVKM. The CDR3 is 16 amino acids. V was pared by 7 bases and J by 1 base, with 19 bases between. CDR3 DNA sequence: TGTGCCAGCAACCTTTGGGGATCGGGGAATAACTATGGCTACACCTTC. It yields the protein CASNLWGSGNNYGYTF.

The rearrangement joins TRBV6-5 to TRBJ1-1; 8 bases map to TRBD1. CDR1 and CDR2 (germline): MNHEY, SVGAGI. CDR3 length: 15 amino acids. V dropped 7 bases and J dropped 5; count of bases not matched to a gene: 12. For the CDR3, the DNA is TGTGCCAGCAACGGACAGGGTCCTATCTTTACTGAAGCTTTCTTT. Its translation is CASNGQGPIFTEAFF.

The chain carries TRBV7-9 and TRBJ2-5; the match to TRBD1 covers 10 bases. The CDR3 length is 14 residues. V lost 4 bases and J lost 2; bases outside the gene matches: 1. The germline gives CDR1 SEHNR, CDR2 FQNEAQ (reference sequence). CDR3 loop: CASSSDRGQETQYF. The CDR3, as DNA: TGTGCCAGCAGCTCGGACAGGGGGCAAGAGACCCAGTACTTC.

This clone was observed once. The genes are TRBV29-1 and TRBJ2-2; 12 bases align to TRBD1. There are 15 residues in the CDR3. The J segment lost 3 bases and the V segment lost 4 bases, leaving 3 bases of the junction unmatched. CDR1 and CDR2 from the germline V gene are SQVTM and ANQGSEA. CDR3 in amino acids: CSVGGQGAHTGELFF. The CDR3 nucleotides read TGCAGCGTTGGGGGACAGGGGGCACACACCGGGGAGCTGTTTTTT.

This chain joins TRBV25-1 and TRBJ1-1, with TRBD1 identical over 8 bases. V trimming: 7 bases; J trimming: 0 bases; junction bases outside the gene matches: 7. Per the germline V gene, CDR1 is MGHDK and CDR2 is SYGVNS. This CDR3 is built from 15 residues. CDR3 sequence: CASIRQGPMNTEAFF. CDR3 sequence (DNA): TGTGCCAGCATAAGACAGGGGCCAATGAACACTGAAGCTTTCTTT. The full variable domain, completed using reference TRBV25-1 and TRBJ1-1, is EADIYQTPRYLVIGTGKKITLECSQTMGHDKMYWYQQDPGMELHLIHYSYGVNSTEKGDLSSESTVSRIRTEHFPLTLESARPSHTSQYLCASIRQGPMNTEAFFGQGTRLTVV.

V usage is TRBV7-9 and J usage is TRBJ2-7; 8 nucleotides align to TRBD2. Germline-derived CDR1 and CDR2 are SEHNR and FQNEAQ (reference sequence). V shed 1 base, J shed 7 bases, and the junction held 9 bases outside the gene matches. The CDR3 consists of 15 residues. The CDR3 reads CASSLGREAPREQYF. Here the CDR3 DNA reads TGTGCCAGCAGCTTAGGGCGGGAGGCTCCTAGGGAGCAGTACTTC.

This clone was counted only a few times. The chain joins TRBV27 to TRBJ1-1; 11 nucleotides match TRBD1. Germline CDR1 and CDR2: MNHEY and SMNVEV (reference sequence). Trimming cost V 4 bases and J 11 bases; bases outside gene matches: 6. The CDR3 is 13 residues long. The CDR3 nucleotides are TGTGCCAGCAGTTCCTGGGACAGGGGGTGGGCTTTCTTT. This gives the protein CASSSWDRGWAFF.

The CDR3 sequence is CASSVQGAEPQHF. The DNA for the CDR3 is TGTGCCAGCAGTGTTCAGGGGGCGGAGCCCCAGCATTTT. The chain combines TRBV6-1 with TRBJ1-5; 8 bases are shared with TRBD1. V shed 4 bases, J shed 8 bases, and the junction held 4 bases outside the gene matches. The CDR3 has 13 amino acids. Germline V lookup: CDR1 MNHNS, CDR2 SASEGT.

The chain combines TRBV2 with TRBJ2-7; no clear D. Trimming pared 6 bases from V and 4 bases from J, leaving 13 bases between. This CDR3 is 13 amino acids long. The V gene's germline CDR1 is SNHLY and CDR2 FYNNEI. CDR3 sequence: CASSLGRYYEQYF. The CDR3 bases are TGTGCCAGCAGCTTGGGCAGGTATTACGAGCAGTACTTC.

This chain connects TRBV9 to TRBJ1-2; D remains ambiguous. V dropped 4 bases and J dropped 0 bases, with 19 bases sitting between them. The germline CDR1 and CDR2 sequences are SGDLS and YYNGEE. The CDR3 sequence is 17 residues long. The CDR3 DNA follows: TGTGCCAGCAGCCCCTCGGGCCCTCAACTAGCTAACTATGGCTACACCTTC. As protein: CASSPSGPQLANYGYTF. The full variable domain, its missing parts supplied by reference TRBV9 and TRBJ1-2, is DSGVTQTPKHLITATGQRVTLRCSPRSGDLSVYWYQQSLDQGLQFLIQYYNGEERAKGNILERFSAQQFPDLHSELNLSSLELGDSALYFCASSPSGPQLANYGYTFGSGTRLTVV.

The chain recombines TRBV27 with TRBJ2-3; TRBD2 aligns across 9 bases. CDR1 and CDR2 (germline): MNHEY, SMNVEV (reference sequence). V shed 10 bases and J 7 bases; nucleotides not matched to a gene: 9. The CDR3 length is 13 residues. The chain's CDR3 is CATHLAGDYTQYF. The CDR3 nucleotides read TGTGCCACCCACTTAGCGGGGGACTATACGCAGTATTTT.

This chain connects TRBV5-1 to TRBJ2-5; D is possibly TRBD1 (6 bases). The CDR3 runs 15 residues. Trimming left V 0 bases short and J 1 base short, with 10 bases between. In germline, CDR1 is SGHRS, CDR2 YFSETQ. CDR3 amino acids: CASSLGDTTQETQYF. The CDR3 bases are TGCGCCAGCAGCTTGGGGGACACGACCCAAGAGACCCAGTACTTC.

V is TRBV19 and J is TRBJ1-2; 9 bases are a match to TRBD1. Per the germline V gene, CDR1 is LNHDA and CDR2 is SQIVND (reference sequence). The CDR3 runs to 14 residues. The V gene end was trimmed by 7 bases and the J gene end by 0 bases; junction bases not matched to a gene: 3. CDR3 residues: CASTWTGANYGYTF. In nucleotides, the CDR3 is TGTGCCAGTACCTGGACAGGGGCTAACTATGGCTACACCTTC.

The CDR3, as DNA: TGTGCCAGCAGAAATAACGGACAGGGGAGCAATGAGCAGTTCTTC. Protein sequence: CASRNNGQGSNEQFF. This chain links TRBV6-4 with TRBJ2-1; 9 bases are a match to TRBD1. There are 15 residues in the CDR3. The V segment lost 6 bases and the J segment 6 bases; nucleotides outside the gene matches: 9. Germline V gene sequence: CDR1 MRHNA, CDR2 SNTAGT.

The gene calls are TRBV5-1 and TRBJ2-3; 10 positions agree with TRBD2. This CDR3 contains 16 residues. Germline trimming cut 3 bases from V and 6 bases from J; bases unmatched to any gene: 10. Germline V gene data show CDR1 as SGHRS and CDR2 as YFSETQ. The CDR3 spells CASSSTWTSGGDTQYF. Written as DNA, the CDR3 is TGCGCCAGCAGCTCTACTTGGACTAGCGGAGGGGATACGCAGTATTTT. The entire variable domain, with the rest obtained from reference TRBV5-1 and TRBJ2-3, is as follows: KAGVTQTPRYLIKTRGQQVTLSCSPISGHRSVSWYQQTPGQGLQFLFEYFSETQRNKGNFPGRFSGRQFSNSRSEMNVSTLELGDSALYLCASSSTWTSGGDTQYFGPGTRLTVL.

The gene calls are TRBV6-4 and TRBJ2-5, with unresolved D. Germline CDR1 is MRHNA and CDR2 is SNTAGT. CDR3 size: 13 residues. Trimming pared 3 bases from V and 9 bases from J, leaving 14 bases between. Here the CDR3 reads CASSEQPNRAQYF. The CDR3 bases are TGTGCCAGCAGTGAGCAGCCCAACCGGGCCCAGTACTTC.

The chain is built from TRBV2 and TRBJ1-1; D ambiguous. The CDR3 runs 13 residues. The ends were cut back, 8 bases at V and 3 bases at J, with 13 bases in the middle. Looked up from germline, CDR1 is SNHLY and CDR2 is FYNNEI. Written as DNA, the CDR3 is TGTGCCAGCGGCGCCGGGGTCCACACTGAAGCTTTCTTT. Residues: CASGAGVHTEAFF. Combining the CDR3 with reference TRBV2 and TRBJ1-1 gives the whole variable domain EPEVTQTPSHQVTQMGQEVILRCVPISNHLYFYWYRQILGQKVEFLVSFYNNEISEKSEIFDDQFSVERPDGSNFTLKIRSTKLEDSAMYFCASGAGVHTEAFFGQGTRLTVV.

The chain has TRBV7-9 and TRBJ2-7; TRBD1 is a possible D gene (6 bases). CDR1 is SEHNR and CDR2 is FQNEAQ in the germline V gene (reference sequence). The CDR3 contains 13 residues. Between the trimmed V and J ends, which lost 5 bases and 4 bases, there was a span of 12 bases. CDR3 loop: CASSRDRRYEQYF. The CDR3 region has the DNA TGTGCCAGCAGCCGCGACAGGAGATACGAGCAGTACTTC.

V is TRBV6-5 and J is TRBJ1-1, with TRBD1 as a possible D gene (5 bases). CDR3 length equals 15 residues. CDR1 is MNHEY and CDR2 is SVGAGI in the germline V gene. Trimming shortened V by 6 bases and J by 6 bases, and 20 bases separated the two germline ends. This CDR3 is CASRLMVEIGAEAFF. The DNA of the CDR3 is TGTGCCAGCAGGCTAATGGTAGAGATAGGGGCTGAAGCTTTCTTT.

The chain is built from TRBV29-1 and TRBJ2-7; TRBD1 aligns across 10 bases. The CDR3 is 14 residues long. Germline CDR1 and CDR2: SQVTM and ANQGSEA. Unmatched junction bases numbered 2, after V lost 1 base and J lost 2 bases. CDR3 loop: CSVEGDRGPYEQYF. In DNA, the CDR3 is TGCAGCGTTGAAGGGGACAGGGGTCCCTACGAGCAGTACTTC.